Here is one T cell receptor beta chain with its context. The data were obtained in a study of blood T cell repertoires in COVID-19. Study-level information: Sites in the United States, Italy and Spain provided acute and convalescent COVID-19 samples. PBMCs, B-cell-depleted T cells, or T cells provided the cDNA or gDNA that made up the material.

The CDR3 is 16 residues long. Germline V gene data show CDR1 as LGHNA and CDR2 as YNFKEQ. After removal of 2 bases from V and 5 bases from J, the junction contained 7 bases not matched to a gene. Authors' analysis steps: Amplified reference gene primers provided the basis for estimating nucleated cell counts. Clones were sequenced by immunoSEQ multiplex PCR, and TCRdb holds only the in-frame ones, with some missing. That table furnishes V, J and clone size, whereas the DNA furnished D and trimming. The sample contains approximately 250,000 clones, 91% of which appear only once. Participants classified as exposed had met a COVID-19 case within 2 weeks before study entry.

This clonotype was sampled from a man aged 35-49 years who had been exposed to COVID-19. The sequencing sample was made of PBMCs or T cells enriched from blood (not recorded which). The V and J genes are TRBV4-2 and TRBJ1-1; TRBD1 matches 11 bases. As DNA, the CDR3 is TGTGCCAGCAGCCAACTATCCGGGACAGGGGGGACTGAAGCTTTCTTT. As protein: CASSQLSGTGGTEAFF.